These 32 T cell receptor beta chains share one sample of origin, sequenced in a study of T cell responses to AZD1222 COVID-19 vaccine. TCRdb's table, derived via immunoSEQ multiplex PCR, lists solely in-frame clones and lacks some. This table has some 170,000 clones, just under 95% appearing once. The source material was peripheral blood, sampled on day 0 of AZD1222 vaccination. The receptor set was obtained from an adult in good health.

J is TRBJ1-6 and V is TRBV5-5; D not resolved. Trimming took 0 bases from V and 7 from J, leaving 5 bases between them. The CDR3 totals 13 residues. The germline CDR1 and CDR2 sequences are SGHKS and YYEKEE (reference sequence). CDR3 bases: TGTGCCAGCAGCTTGGAGTCAAATTCACCCCTCCACTTT. Its protein product is CASSLESNSPLHF.

The chain combines TRBV6-1 with TRBJ1-4; no definite D call. Germline-derived CDR1 and CDR2 are MNHNS and SASEGT. This CDR3 is built from 14 residues. With 1 base removed from V and 7 bases from J, the gap between germline ends came to 10 bases. CDR3: CASSEGAAREKLFF. Here the CDR3 DNA reads TGTGCCAGCAGTGAAGGGGCAGCCCGTGAAAAACTGTTTTTT.

This clone was counted once. The chain links TRBV2 to TRBJ2-7, with D possibly matching TRBD1 (6 bases). V was shortened by 7 bases and J by 6 bases, with 13 bases between the two germline ends. Germline CDR1 reads SNHLY; CDR2 reads FYNNEI. The CDR3 sequence is 12 residues long. The CDR3 nucleotides read TGTGCCAGCATTGAGGGGGTGGGCGAGCAGTACTTC. Its translation: CASIEGVGEQYF.

This chain uses TRBV5-6 with TRBJ2-7; the D gene could be TRBD1 or TRBD2 (5 bases each). Trimming stripped 0 bases from V and 6 bases from J, with 13 bases between. The germline CDR1 and CDR2 sequences are SGHDT and YYEEEE. The CDR3 sequence is 14 residues long. The CDR3: CASSLVGDSPEQYF. CDR3 DNA: TGTGCCAGCAGCTTGGTGGGGGATTCCCCCGAGCAGTACTTC.

The chain is built from TRBV29-1 and TRBJ2-7, with D maybe TRBD2 (6 bases). CDR3 length: 14 amino acids. The germline V gene has CDR1 SQVTM and CDR2 ANQGSEA. Trimming took off 4 bases at V and 6 bases at J, with 19 bases between the two ends. The CDR3 DNA reads as TGCAGCGTTGCAGGGACTGCGAGGGTGGCCGAGCAGTACTTC. This encodes CSVAGTARVAEQYF.

The rearrangement joins TRBV4-1 to TRBJ1-6, with 12 positions matching TRBD1. The V and J ends lost 4 bases and 7 bases, in that order; junction bases with no gene match: 11. Germline V lookup: CDR1 MGHRA, CDR2 YSYEKL. The CDR3 extends over 18 amino acids. CDR3 sequence: CASSRKSGQGAENSPLHF. The CDR3 nucleotides read TGCGCCAGCAGCCGAAAATCGGGACAGGGGGCGGAAAATTCACCCCTCCACTTT.

This chain connects TRBV9 to TRBJ2-5; TRBD2 aligns across 12 bases. V trimming: 3 bases; J trimming: 2 bases; junction bases outside the gene matches: 11. Germline assignment: CDR1 SGDLS and CDR2 YYNGEE. This CDR3 has 18 amino acids. CDR3 region: CASSAGTSGYLGQETQYF. In DNA form, the CDR3 reads TGTGCCAGCAGCGCCGGGACTAGCGGGTACTTGGGGCAAGAGACCCAGTACTTC.

The chain links TRBV27 to TRBJ1-1; no reliable D call. CDR1 MNHEY and CDR2 SMNVEV come from the germline V gene (reference sequence). This CDR3 has 14 amino acids. Trimming pared 2 bases from V and 2 bases from J, leaving 9 bases between. The CDR3 loop is CASSLGAGNTEAFF. For the CDR3, the DNA is TGTGCCAGCAGTTTAGGAGCCGGCAACACTGAAGCTTTCTTT.

The rearrangement links TRBV30 to TRBJ1-3; D not certain. The V gene lost 0 bases and the J gene lost 3 bases, with 3 bases spanning the gap. Germline values: CDR1 GTSNPN, CDR2 SVGIG (reference sequence). CDR3 size: 12 residues. In DNA, the CDR3 is TGTGCCTGGAGTGTATATGGAAACACCATATATTTT. This gives the protein CAWSVYGNTIYF.

The chain couples TRBV4-1 to TRBJ1-1; TRBD1 matches at 8 bases. Germline CDR1 reads MGHRA; CDR2 reads YSYEKL. The V segment lost 0 bases and the J segment 5 bases; nucleotides outside the gene matches: 8. The CDR3 has 16 residues. The CDR3 DNA follows: TGCGCCAGCAGCCAAGAAGGGGCAACAGGGGGGACTGAAGCTTTCTTT. It encodes CASSQEGATGGTEAFF.

The genes are TRBV7-9 and TRBJ1-2; 7 nucleotides match TRBD1. The CDR3 runs to 14 residues. The V gene end was trimmed by 11 bases and the J gene end by 6 bases; junction bases not matched to a gene: 15. In germline, CDR1 is SEHNR, CDR2 FQNEAQ (reference sequence). The DNA for the CDR3 is TGTGCCGGAGGCTTCAGACAGGGTAGGGATGGCTACACCTTC. It specifies CAGGFRQGRDGYTF.

The V gene is TRBV9, the J gene TRBJ2-2; D unclear. V was shortened by 0 bases and J by 8 bases, with 17 bases between the two germline ends. The CDR3 runs 16 residues. Germline-derived CDR1 and CDR2 are SGDLS and YYNGEE. The CDR3 region is CASSVAQLDLKGELFF. The CDR3, as DNA: TGTGCCAGCAGCGTAGCCCAATTGGACCTTAAGGGGGAGCTGTTTTTT.

The CDR3 loop is CATSDLNYGYTF. CDR3 coding DNA: TGTGCCACCAGTGATTTGAACTATGGCTACACCTTC. The rearrangement links TRBV24-1 to TRBJ1-2; no reliable D call. This CDR3 region has 12 residues. Trimming took off 0 bases at V and 2 bases at J, with 0 bases between the two ends. Germline V CDR1 and CDR2: KGHDR, SFDVKD.

This clone was detected only once. The chain recombines TRBV4-1 with TRBJ2-1, with TRBD1 identical over 9 bases. The CDR3 is made up of 19 amino acids. V gave up 0 bases and J gave up 6 bases; unmatched junction bases: 15. Germline V gene sequence: CDR1 MGHRA, CDR2 YSYEKL. The CDR3 nucleotides read TGCGCCAGCAGCCAAGATACTGCGGACAGGGGATCCCCTTTCAATGAGCAGTTCTTC. It is translated as CASSQDTADRGSPFNEQFF.

This clone was found once. This chain connects TRBV9 to TRBJ1-3; D possibly corresponds to TRBD1 (5 bases). V was pared by 0 bases and J by 2 bases, with 9 bases between. The CDR3 is 15 residues long. In germline, CDR1 is SGDLS, CDR2 YYNGEE. DNA of the CDR3: TGTGCCAGCAGCGTAGAAGGGGTTACTGGAAACACCATATATTTT. Protein: CASSVEGVTGNTIYF. Filled out from reference TRBV9 and TRBJ1-3, the complete variable domain reads DSGVTQTPKHLITATGQRVTLRCSPRSGDLSVYWYQQSLDQGLQFLIQYYNGEERAKGNILERFSAQQFPDLHSELNLSSLELGDSALYFCASSVEGVTGNTIYFGEGSWLTVV.

J is TRBJ2-5 and V is TRBV16, with TRBD2 matching 11 bases. Germline CDR1 and CDR2: KGHSY and FQNENV. The J segment lost 1 base and the V segment lost 4 bases, leaving 8 bases of the junction unmatched. The CDR3 is made up of 17 amino acids. The CDR3 reads CASSPLGLAGTQETQYF. CDR3 nucleotides: TGTGCCAGCAGCCCTCTAGGACTAGCGGGCACCCAAGAGACCCAGTACTTC. Using reference TRBV16 and TRBJ2-5 for the parts outside the CDR3, the full variable domain is GEEVAQTPKHLVRGEGQKAKLYCAPIKGHSYVFWYQQVLKNEFKFLISFQNENVFDETGMPKERFSAKCLPNSPCSLEIQATKLEDSAVYFCASSPLGLAGTQETQYFGPGTRLLVL.

The chain links TRBV5-4 to TRBJ1-1; 8 bases map to TRBD1. Germline V gene sequence: CDR1 SGHNT, CDR2 YYREEE (reference sequence). This CDR3 comprises 16 residues. After removal of 2 bases from V and 1 base from J, the junction contained 7 bases not matched to a gene. In DNA, the CDR3 is TGTGCCAGCAGCTTTAAGGCCGGGACAGGGAACACTGAAGCTTTCTTT. Translating gives CASSFKAGTGNTEAFF. Supplemented by reference TRBV5-4 and TRBJ1-1, the full variable domain reads ETGVTQSPTHLIKTRGQQVTLRCSSQSGHNTVSWYQQALGQGPQFIFQYYREEENGRGNFPPRFSGLQFPNYSSELNVNALELDDSALYLCASSFKAGTGNTEAFFGQGTRLTVV.

This clone was counted a single time. The chain carries TRBV27 and TRBJ1-4; TRBD1 matches 8 bases. Germline CDR1 reads MNHEY; CDR2 reads SMNVEV (reference sequence). This CDR3 has 13 residues. The CDR3 bases are TGTGCTACAGCCGGACAGGGATTTGAAAAACTGTTTTTT. This translates into CATAGQGFEKLFF.

Remarks on this clone: A junction boundary mismatches the germline segment, possibly from a read error. The chain employs TRBV5-1 and TRBJ2-3, with a weak D call TRBD1 (5 bases). CDR1 is SGHRS, CDR2 YFSETQ, per germline. The CDR3 consists of 15 residues. The CDR3 DNA reads as TGCGCCAGCAACTTGTTGGGGCAGGCTGCAGATACGCAGTATTTT. Protein product: CASNLLGQAADTQYF. Full variable domain (missing parts from reference TRBV5-1 and TRBJ2-3): KAGVTQTPRYLIKTRGQQVTLSCSPISGHRSVSWYQQTPGQGLQFLFEYFSETQRNKGNFPGRFSGRQFSNSRSEMNVSTLELGDSALYLCASNLLGQAADTQYFGPGTRLTVL.

J is TRBJ1-2 and V is TRBV25-1; TRBD1 might be the D (5 bases). This CDR3 contains 13 residues. The V and J ends lost 3 bases and 5 bases respectively, with 10 bases between them. Germline V gives CDR1 MGHDK, CDR2 SYGVNS. Here the CDR3 DNA reads TGTGCCAGCAGTGATTCAGGGTATTATGGCTACACCTTC. Translation gives CASSDSGYYGYTF.

The chain links TRBV12-3 or TRBV12-4 to TRBJ2-1; D unclear. The CDR3 consists of 12 residues. The V end lost 3 bases, the J end lost 6 bases, and 6 bases lay between the germline ends. The CDR3 sequence is CASSLGSNEQFF. CDR3 sequence (DNA): TGTGCCAGCAGTTTGGGTAGCAATGAGCAGTTCTTC.

The V gene is TRBV7-2, the J gene TRBJ2-7; 8 bases are shared with TRBD2. The CDR3 contains 16 residues. The junction had 5 bases not matched to a gene; V was cut back by 1 base and J by 0 bases. Germline-derived CDR1 and CDR2 are SGHTA and FQGNSA. CDR3 coding DNA: TGTGCCAGCAGCTTAGTTAGCAGCGGGGGCTCCTACGAGCAGTACTTC. It yields the protein CASSLVSSGGSYEQYF.

The genes are TRBV4-1 and TRBJ1-5, with D unclear. The CDR3 sequence is 13 residues long. The V gene lost 3 bases and the J gene lost 7 bases, with 10 bases spanning the gap. Germline V gene sequence: CDR1 MGHRA, CDR2 YSYEKL. As DNA, the CDR3 is TGCGCCAGCAGCCACTTAGTGACGCAGCCCCAGCATTTT. Protein sequence: CASSHLVTQPQHF.

The chain is built from TRBV19 and TRBJ2-5; maybe TRBD2 (6 bases). The CDR3 has 14 residues. V gave up 5 bases and J gave up 2 bases, with 12 bases separating them. Germline V lookup: CDR1 LNHDA, CDR2 SQIVND (reference sequence). CDR3 region: CASSGVAAQETQYF. The DNA of the CDR3 is TGTGCCAGTAGTGGGGTAGCGGCACAAGAGACCCAGTACTTC.

This chain links TRBV19 with TRBJ1-6, with 7 bases aligning to TRBD1. There are 14 residues in the CDR3. From germline, CDR1 is LNHDA and CDR2 SQIVND (reference sequence). V lost 5 bases, J lost 8 bases, and 6 bases stayed unmatched. In DNA, the CDR3 is TGTGCCAGTAGTCAAGGACAGGTGGATTCACCCCTCCACTTT. Its protein is CASSQGQVDSPLHF.

V gene TRBV3-1 (or the pseudogene TRBV3-2) combines with J gene TRBJ2-3; D is ambiguous. The V and J ends lost 5 bases and 5 bases respectively, with 8 bases between them. This CDR3 has 12 amino acids. Germline CDR1 is LGHDT and CDR2 is YNNKEL (reference sequence). CDR3 loop: CASSSQEDTQYF. The CDR3, as DNA: TGTGCCAGCAGCTCACAAGAAGATACGCAGTATTTT.

The chain joins TRBV10-3 to TRBJ2-1, with D unclear. The CDR3 runs 15 residues. Trimming removed 2 bases at V and 0 bases at J, with 8 bases between. In germline, CDR1 is ENHRY, CDR2 SYGVKD. The CDR3 sequence is CAISEGVSSYNEQFF. The CDR3, as DNA: TGTGCCATCAGTGAGGGCGTGAGCTCCTACAATGAGCAGTTCTTC.

This chain joins TRBV6-6 and TRBJ1-4, with no clear D. The CDR3 has 14 amino acids. V was clipped by 4 bases and J by 3 bases, with 9 bases between them. Per germline, CDR1 MNHNY and CDR2 SVGAGI (reference sequence). Here the CDR3 DNA reads TGTGCCAGCAGTTGGGGAAATGCTAATGAAAAACTGTTTTTT. It translates to CASSWGNANEKLFF.

The V call is TRBV6-1, the J call TRBJ1-2; D unresolved. With 2 bases removed from V and 4 bases from J, the gap between germline ends came to 14 bases. This CDR3 spans 15 amino acids. Germline-derived CDR1 and CDR2 are MNHNS and SASEGT. DNA of the CDR3: TGTGCCAGCAGTGAAAATGGGTTCGATATCTATGGCTACACCTTC. Translation gives CASSENGFDIYGYTF.

The chain uses TRBV7-2 and TRBJ1-1, with 12 bases identical to TRBD1. The V and J ends lost 5 bases and 11 bases, in that order; junction bases with no gene match: 12. In germline, CDR1 is SGHTA, CDR2 FQGNSA. CDR3 length: 15 amino acids. As DNA, the CDR3 is TGTGCCAGCAGCCGTCGGGGGACAGGGGGCCGGGATGCTTTCTTT. It specifies CASSRRGTGGRDAFF.

V is TRBV5-5 and J is TRBJ2-7; D gene uncertain. This CDR3 is 15 amino acids long. CDR1 SGHKS and CDR2 YYEKEE come from the germline V gene (reference sequence). The ends were cut back, 0 bases at V and 5 bases at J, with 15 bases in the middle. The CDR3: CASSLDFFSTDEQYF. The CDR3 DNA follows: TGTGCCAGCAGCTTGGACTTTTTCTCTACTGACGAGCAGTACTTC.

This chain joins TRBV15 and TRBJ1-5, with TRBD1 identical over 7 bases. The ends lost 3 bases at V and 0 bases at J; junction bases unmatched: 2. This CDR3 is 15 amino acids long. In germline, CDR1 is LNHNV, CDR2 YYDKDF (reference sequence). CDR3 sequence reads: CATSSHRGSNQPQHF. Written as DNA, the CDR3 is TGTGCCACCAGCAGTCACAGGGGTAGCAATCAGCCCCAGCATTTT.